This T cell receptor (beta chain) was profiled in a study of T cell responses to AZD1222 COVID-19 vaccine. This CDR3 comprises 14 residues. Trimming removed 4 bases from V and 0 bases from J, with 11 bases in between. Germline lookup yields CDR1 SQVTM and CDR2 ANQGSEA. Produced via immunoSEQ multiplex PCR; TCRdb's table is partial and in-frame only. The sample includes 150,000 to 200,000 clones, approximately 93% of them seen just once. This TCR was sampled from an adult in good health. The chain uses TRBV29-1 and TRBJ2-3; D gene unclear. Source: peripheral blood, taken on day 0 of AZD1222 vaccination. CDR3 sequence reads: CSVAQSASTDTQYF. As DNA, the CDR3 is TGCAGCGTTGCACAGAGTGCTAGCACAGATACGCAGTATTTT.